The 8 T cell receptor beta chains below were found in one sample sequenced in a study of identical twins. Using its own MiXCR run on the 5' RACE reads, TCRdb lists one record per CDR3 protein. Of about 330,000 distinct CDR3 sequences listed, 9% to 15% are singletons. These data were also filed under a second study, of yellow fever vaccine responses in identical twins.

Input material: CD8+ T cells sorted from blood. These receptors all stem from a woman aged 18-29 years in good health.

This clonotype was seen more than once but under ten times. The V and J genes are TRBV19 and TRBJ2-1, with D possibly TRBD2 on 5 matching bases. The CDR3 covers 14 residues. Germline V gene lookup returns CDR1 LNHDA and CDR2 SQIVND (reference sequence). Trimming removed 4 bases from V and 5 bases from J, with 12 bases in between. CDR3 DNA: TGTGCCAGTAGTACAATCGGACTCCACAATGAGCAGTTCTTC. This codes for CASSTIGLHNEQFF. Complete variable domain (other parts from reference TRBV19 and TRBJ2-1): DGGITQSPKYLFRKEGQNVTLSCEQNLNHDAMYWYRQDPGQGLRLIYYSQIVNDFQKGDIAEGYSVSREKKESFPLTVTSAQKNPTAFYLCASSTIGLHNEQFFGPGTRLTVL.

As to this clonotype: A much larger clonotype is one base distant, so this may be a read error. The CDR3 ends on some other residue instead of the conserved phenylalanine or tryptophan, so this is likely a read error. The gene calls are TRBV5-1 and TRBJ2-1, with TRBD1 as a possible D gene (5 bases). Germline V gene data show CDR1 as SGHRS and CDR2 as YFSETQ. V dropped 3 bases and J dropped 3 bases, with 10 bases sitting between them. The CDR3 is 14 amino acids. CDR3 amino acids: CASSSQDNYNEQFI. DNA for the CDR3: TGCGCCAGCAGCTCCCAGGACAACTACAATGAGCAGTTCATC.

This chain connects TRBV20-1 to TRBJ1-2; the D is unclear. Germline V lookup: CDR1 DFQATT, CDR2 SNEGSKA (reference sequence). This CDR3 spans 15 amino acids. V dropped 6 bases and J dropped 4 bases, with 21 bases sitting between them. CDR3 sequence: CSASFLRETFYGYTF. CDR3 nucleotide sequence: TGCAGTGCCTCGTTCCTTCGCGAAACGTTCTATGGCTACACCTTC.

V usage is TRBV3-1 and J usage is TRBJ1-5; a weak D match, TRBD1 (5 bases). CDR3 length equals 16 residues. Trimming stripped 0 bases from V and 1 base from J, with 10 bases between. The germline gives CDR1 LGHDT, CDR2 YNNKEL (reference sequence). This CDR3 reads CASSQDDSSSNQPQHF. Written as DNA, the CDR3 is TGTGCCAGCAGCCAAGATGACAGCTCGAGCAATCAGCCCCAGCATTTT.

This clonotype has a count of ten or more. V gene TRBV12-3 or TRBV12-4 combines with J gene TRBJ1-1; D is unclear. The CDR3 spans 11 residues. The V end lost 7 bases, the J end lost 10 bases, and 13 bases lay between the germline ends. The CDR3 DNA is TGTGCCAGCATCACAAATTTCGGAGCTTTCTTT. Translation gives CASITNFGAFF.

The CDR3 nucleotides read TGTGCCAGCAGTTATAGGACTAGCCAATACGAGCAGTACGTC. The encoded protein is CASSYRTSQYEQYV. The gene calls are TRBV13 and TRBJ2-7, with TRBD2 matching 8 bases. Germline V gene sequence: CDR1 PRHDT, CDR2 FYEKMQ (reference sequence). The length of the CDR3 is 14 residues. V lost 6 bases, J lost 4 bases, and 8 bases stayed unmatched.

The table lists this clonotype with a few counts. The rearrangement links TRBV11-2 to TRBJ2-3; TRBD2 is a possible D gene (5 bases). Germline loops: CDR1 SGHAT, CDR2 FQNNGV. Deletions cut 0 bases from V and 6 bases from J, with 7 bases between. CDR3 length equals 13 residues. CDR3 protein: CASSLDWRDTQYF. The CDR3 DNA reads as TGTGCCAGCAGCTTAGATTGGAGGGATACGCAGTATTTT.

This clonotype was recorded many times. This chain links TRBV9 with TRBJ2-7, with D possibly being TRBD1 (6 bases). V lost 3 bases and J 3 bases, leaving 7 bases between the germline ends. The CDR3 covers 12 residues. The germline V gene has CDR1 SGDLS and CDR2 YYNGEE. This CDR3 reads CASSAQGYEQYF. Here the CDR3 DNA reads TGTGCCAGCAGCGCACAGGGCTACGAGCAGTACTTC.